This TCR beta chain was recorded in a study of human T cells and chemical hapten exposure. This clonotype was counted ten times or more. What it binds is unknown. Individual cDNA molecules had unique molecular identifiers attached to them by the library. TCRdb re-analysed the RACE reads in MiXCR, keeping a single row per CDR3 protein. The data contain tens of thousands of distinct CDR3 sequences, around 7.9% of them singletons. Notes on the study in general: DPC sensitization produced no change in TCRs with frequency above 1 in 1000. Expanded TCRs created a significantly greater count of big CDR3 similarity clusters than controls did. Expanded TCR counts at PT1 went up together with patch test score, a positive correlation.

Time point meaning: patch test 2, 6 weeks after DPC sensitization. The treatment denotes: therapeutic diphenylcyclopropenone sensitization with weekly scalp DPC. The TCR comes from a woman between 45 and 60 years old with alopecia areata. Some clones in this sample may be carry-over from other donors' samples. This sample comprised whole blood, obtained in connection with sensitization to the hapten diphenylcyclopropenone (DPC).

CDR3: CASSHRSKTGGTEAFF. The CDR3 DNA is TGCGCCAGCAGCCATAGGTCAAAGACAGGGGGGACTGAAGCTTTCTTT. V and J are TRBV5-1 and TRBJ1-1; 9 bases are a match to TRBD1. The CDR3 consists of 16 residues. Per the germline V gene, CDR1 is SGHRS and CDR2 is YFSETQ. The junction had 12 bases not matched to a gene; V was cut back by 4 bases and J by 5 bases.